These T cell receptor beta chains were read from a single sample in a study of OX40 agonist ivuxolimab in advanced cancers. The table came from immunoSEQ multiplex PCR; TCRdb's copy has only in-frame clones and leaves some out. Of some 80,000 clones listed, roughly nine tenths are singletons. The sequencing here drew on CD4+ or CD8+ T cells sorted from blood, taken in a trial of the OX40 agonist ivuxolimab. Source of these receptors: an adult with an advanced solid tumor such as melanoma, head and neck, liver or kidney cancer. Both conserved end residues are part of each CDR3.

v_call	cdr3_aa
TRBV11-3	CASGTGAKETQYF
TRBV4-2	CASSQEGTGFDEQFF
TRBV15	CATSRDIREEQPQHF
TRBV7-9	CASSPRTGGVEKLFF
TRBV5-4	CASSLVSDTQYF
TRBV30	CAWGSGPRYNEQFF
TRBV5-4	CASNVAGVYEQYF
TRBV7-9	CASRRSGTGDGYTF
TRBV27	CASSLASLQASSEQYF
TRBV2	CASRKGDHGYTF
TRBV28	CASSLHSSGRGEQYF
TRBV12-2	CASRLAAQEGLRKYNEQFF
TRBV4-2	CASSPLGVSGSSYEQYF
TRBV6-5	CASSYRPGDGYTF
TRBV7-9	CASSLTAGNTDTQYF
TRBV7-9	CASQRMGEGTEAFF
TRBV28	CASSAMTRQGYEQYF
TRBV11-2	CASSSDSRETQYF
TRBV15	CATSRDASDRATETQYF
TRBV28	CASSLDSREQYF
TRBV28	CASSFISSGEQYF
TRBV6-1	CASSLEWGRYEQYF
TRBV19	CASSIGRTGILNEQFF
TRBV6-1	CASSSPQGTHEQYF
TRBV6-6	CASTTGPPDYEQYF
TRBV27	CATRGVIEQFF
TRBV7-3	CASSLKGSGSNEQFF
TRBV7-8	CASSPTPNGANEQFF
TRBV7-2	CASSRDGLNQPQHF
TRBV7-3	CASGRDSGREQYF
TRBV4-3	CASSQDGRSGTPYQETQYF
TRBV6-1	CASSIAGGTDTQYF
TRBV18	CASSTTSGPSDTQYF
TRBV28	CASSSTGSREAFF
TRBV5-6	CASSFDRDQSTDTQYF
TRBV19	CASSKQGEDVRYGYTF
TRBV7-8	CASSRTGNNQPQHF